This passage covers 29 T cell receptor beta chains from one sample sequenced in a study of neurological immune-mediated disorders (dated by TCRdb to 2018 to 2020). Libraries were built with 5' RACE. The sequencer listed for this sample is Illumina HiSeq 2500. TCRdb trimmed the raw reads at Q25, called clones with MiXCR and kept productive beta chains. When rows share a CDR3 protein, they turn into one entry using the most common DNA and genes. The sample has approximately 100,000 distinct CDR3 sequences on record, approximately 4% of them singletons. In total, the top ten clones hold 2.5% to 3% of the sample. Sequencing used PBMCs. The receptors stem from a woman aged 50 to 60 with multiple sclerosis.

This clonotype occurred many times. The V call is TRBV7-2, the J call TRBJ1-5, with D unresolved. The V and J ends lost 0 bases and 3 bases respectively, with 9 bases between them. Germline-derived CDR1 and CDR2 are SGHTA and FQGNSA. This CDR3 is built from 15 residues. The CDR3 DNA follows: TGTGCCAGCAGCTTAGCGGGGAGGGACAATCAGCCCCAGCATTTT. This gives the protein CASSLAGRDNQPQHF. The variable domain in full, with the rest retrieved from reference TRBV7-2 and TRBJ1-5, is GAGVSQSPSNKVTEKGKDVELRCDPISGHTALYWYRQSLGQGLEFLIYFQGNSAPDKSGLPSDRFSAERTGGSVSTLTIQRTQQEDSAVYLCASSLAGRDNQPQHFGDGTRLSIL.

The chain carries TRBV4-2 and TRBJ2-3, with D possibly matching TRBD2 (5 bases). The CDR3 extends over 17 amino acids. V was cut by 2 bases and J by 1 base, with 16 bases left in between. Germline V gene sequence: CDR1 LGHNA, CDR2 YNFKEQ. The CDR3, as DNA: TGTGCCAGCAGCCAAATAATGAGGGCGGAGTGCACAGATACGCAGTATTTT. Its protein is CASSQIMRAECTDTQYF.

This clonotype has a count of ten or more. The rearrangement uses TRBV5-1 and TRBJ2-1, with 8 positions matching TRBD1. There are 14 residues in the CDR3. CDR1 is SGHRS and CDR2 is YFSETQ in the germline V gene. V lost 4 bases to trimming and J lost 7 bases; unmatched junction nucleotides: 7. CDR3 residues: CASSQRTGLNEQFF. In DNA form, the CDR3 reads TGCGCCAGCAGCCAAAGGACAGGGTTGAATGAGCAGTTCTTC.

This clonotype was found many times. The rearrangement links TRBV21-1 to TRBJ2-1. TRBV21-1 is shown as a pseudogene. The CDR3 is 15 residues long. The DNA of the CDR3 is TGTGCCAGCAGCAATCCAATAAGCTCCTACAATGAGCAGTTCTTC. Protein sequence: CASSNPISSYNEQFF.

This clonotype was seen many times. The chain carries TRBV7-8 and TRBJ2-5; D might be TRBD2 (6 bases). The germline V and J ends were trimmed by 4 bases and 2 bases, with 11 bases remaining between them. The CDR3 runs 14 residues. Germline V gene sequence: CDR1 SGHVS, CDR2 FQNEAQ. The CDR3 DNA reads TGTGCCAGCAGCTCGGGACTGCGTCAAGAGACCCAGTACTTC. This gives the protein CASSSGLRQETQYF.

This clonotype was counted many times. The rearrangement uses TRBV20-1 and TRBJ1-1; D gene ambiguous. The germline V and J ends were trimmed by 2 bases and 8 bases, with 15 bases remaining between them. Germline lookup yields CDR1 DFQATT and CDR2 SNEGSKA (reference sequence). The CDR3 sequence is 13 residues long. In DNA, the CDR3 is TGCAGTGCTAGAAACCCTGTACGATCCGAAGCTTTCTTT. It encodes CSARNPVRSEAFF.

Ten or more counts support this clonotype. The chain links TRBV5-1 to TRBJ2-3; weak D call: TRBD1 (6 bases). The CDR3 is 15 amino acids. CDR1 SGHRS and CDR2 YFSETQ come from the germline V gene. Trimming left V 3 bases short and J 2 bases short, with 13 bases between. In DNA form, the CDR3 reads TGCGCCAGCAGCTACCCCACAGGGACCACAGATACGCAGTATTTT. Translation gives CASSYPTGTTDTQYF.

This clonotype turned up a few times. The chain links TRBV19 to TRBJ1-2; D is ambiguous. Germline lookup yields CDR1 LNHDA and CDR2 SQIVND (reference sequence). There are 12 residues in the CDR3. Deletions cut 3 bases from V and 2 bases from J, with 4 bases between. This chain's CDR3 is CASSMRNYGYTF. The CDR3 DNA is TGTGCCAGTAGTATGAGGAACTATGGCTACACCTTC.

Here the CDR3 reads CAISESRGNTEAFF. The CDR3 nucleotides are TGTGCCATCAGTGAGTCCCGGGGTAACACTGAAGCTTTCTTT. This chain joins TRBV10-3 and TRBJ1-1; D is ambiguous. V was pared by 0 bases and J by 2 bases, with 7 bases between. Germline CDR1 reads ENHRY; CDR2 reads SYGVKD. CDR3 length equals 14 residues.

This clonotype was detected many times. The V call is TRBV18, the J call TRBJ1-3; no clear D. The CDR3 loop spans 17 amino acids. The V end was cut by 5 bases, the J end by 1 base, with 18 bases between. Germline CDR1 is KGHSH and CDR2 is LQKENI. The DNA of the CDR3 is TGTGCCAGCTCATTACGGACGGACGGGCGATCTGGAAACACCATATATTTT. It translates to CASSLRTDGRSGNTIYF.

This clonotype was found many times. This chain connects TRBV9 to TRBJ1-5, with a tentative D call TRBD1 (6 bases). CDR1 and CDR2 from the germline V gene are SGDLS and YYNGEE. CDR3 length: 15 amino acids. V was cut by 5 bases and J by 0 bases, with 12 bases left in between. CDR3 DNA sequence: TGTGCCAGCAGTCGTAAGGGGGGTAGCAATCAGCCCCAGCATTTT. Its translation is CASSRKGGSNQPQHF.

V is TRBV18 and J is TRBJ1-5; TRBD1 aligns across 8 bases. The CDR3 has 15 amino acids. The J segment lost 5 bases and the V segment lost 4 bases, leaving 7 bases of the junction unmatched. Germline V gives CDR1 KGHSH, CDR2 LQKENI. The CDR3 nucleotides are TGTGCCAGCTCACTCCAACGGACAGGGTATCAGCCCCAGCATTTT. Protein: CASSLQRTGYQPQHF.

This clonotype has ten or more counts. The chain carries TRBV10-3 and TRBJ2-5; D ambiguous. V was shortened by 3 bases and J by 5 bases, with 16 bases between the two germline ends. There are 15 residues in the CDR3. CDR1 ENHRY and CDR2 SYGVKD come from the germline V gene. The CDR3 DNA follows: TGTGCCATCAGTGACCTACCCCGGGTCGCGGAGACCCAGTACTTC. As protein: CAISDLPRVAETQYF.

This clonotype was found many times. One end of the junction is discordant with germline, which a read error may explain. The rearrangement joins TRBV7-7 to TRBJ2-2; 9 bases fit TRBD1. Germline CDR1 and CDR2: SSHAT and FNYEAQ (reference sequence). This CDR3 is 17 amino acids long. DNA for the CDR3: TGTGCTAGCAGCTTACATAGGGGACAGGGCGGCACCGGGGAGCTGTTTTTT. This gives the protein CASSLHRGQGGTGELFF.

This clonotype was picked up many times. The chain links TRBV6-1 to TRBJ2-3; 7 nucleotides agree with TRBD2. With V trimmed by 7 bases and J by 0 bases, 7 bases remained unmatched. The CDR3 contains 15 residues. The germline V gene encodes CDR1 MNHNS and CDR2 SASEGT. The CDR3 protein is CASIEAGRSTDTQYF. CDR3 DNA sequence: TGTGCCAGCATCGAAGCGGGGAGAAGCACAGATACGCAGTATTTT.

This clonotype was recorded at least ten times. The CDR3 DNA follows: TGCAGTGCTCCTTCAAGGGTGAACACCGGGGAGCTGTTTTTT. Its translation: CSAPSRVNTGELFF. The rearrangement joins TRBV20-1 to TRBJ2-2; D not certain. Per the germline V gene, CDR1 is DFQATT and CDR2 is SNEGSKA (reference sequence). V was cut by 5 bases and J by 1 base, with 11 bases left in between. This CDR3 is built from 14 residues.

This clonotype was seen many times. J is TRBJ1-6 and V is TRBV19; D is possibly TRBD1 (5 bases). V shed 9 bases and J shed 8 bases, with 17 bases lying between them. The CDR3 is 14 amino acids. In germline, CDR1 is LNHDA, CDR2 SQIVND (reference sequence). CDR3 DNA sequence: TGTGCCAGCCTCTGGGACGGAAGAGATTCACCCCTCCACTTT. Its protein product is CASLWDGRDSPLHF.

This clonotype was counted at least ten times. The chain has TRBV10-3 and TRBJ2-5, with 9 bases matching TRBD1. The CDR3 has 12 amino acids. Germline V gene data show CDR1 as ENHRY and CDR2 as SYGVKD. The V gene end was trimmed by 10 bases and the J gene end by 2 bases; junction bases not matched to a gene: 2. The CDR3 loop is CASGQGQETQYF. The DNA for the CDR3 is TGTGCCAGCGGACAGGGGCAAGAGACCCAGTACTTC.

The table lists this clonotype with many counts. The chain is built from TRBV2 and TRBJ2-5; a possible D gene is TRBD1 (5 bases). This CDR3 has 14 amino acids. Deletions cut 10 bases from V and 7 bases from J, with 22 bases between. The germline V gene has CDR1 SNHLY and CDR2 FYNNEI. The CDR3 sequence is CANRGEDNRATQYF. DNA of the CDR3: TGTGCCAACCGTGGCGAGGACAATCGGGCGACCCAGTACTTC.

This clonotype was counted many times. The chain recombines TRBV15 with TRBJ1-5; 7 nucleotides line up with TRBD1. Germline V gives CDR1 LNHNV, CDR2 YYDKDF (reference sequence). The CDR3 totals 17 residues. The V segment lost 0 bases and the J segment 1 base; nucleotides outside the gene matches: 6. This CDR3 reads CATSRDLTGRSNQPQHF. Written as DNA, the CDR3 is TGTGCCACCAGCAGAGATCTGACAGGGAGGAGCAATCAGCCCCAGCATTTT. The whole variable domain, filled in from reference TRBV15 and TRBJ1-5, reads DAMVIQNPRYQVTQFGKPVTLSCSQTLNHNVMYWYQQKSSQAPKLLFHYYDKDFNNEADTPDNFQSRRPNTSFCFLDIRSPGLGDTAMYLCATSRDLTGRSNQPQHFGDGTRLSIL.

This clonotype was seen ten or more times. The V call is TRBV7-9, the J call TRBJ1-4; 7 bases map to TRBD1. CDR3 length: 15 amino acids. In germline, CDR1 is SEHNR, CDR2 FQNEAQ (reference sequence). J was trimmed by 5 bases and V by 5 bases; bases with no gene match: 8. As DNA, the CDR3 is TGTGCCAGCAGCCCGCCGGGACAGCTAAATGAAAAACTGTTTTTT. Amino acids: CASSPPGQLNEKLFF.

This clonotype showed up many times. The chain has TRBV12-3 or TRBV12-4 and TRBJ1-2; tentative D call: TRBD1 (5 bases). The CDR3 is made up of 12 amino acids. V lost 8 bases, J lost 1 base, and 8 bases lay in between. The CDR3 DNA reads as TGTGCCAGCCAGAGGGGTAACTATGGCTACACCTTC. It yields the protein CASQRGNYGYTF.

This clonotype was seen many times. CDR3 DNA sequence: TGTGCCAGCAGGGACACTAGCGGGGGGCCGGAGCAGTTCTTC. This encodes CASRDTSGGPEQFF. The rearrangement links TRBV2 to TRBJ2-1; 12 nucleotides align to TRBD2. V was pared by 6 bases and J by 10 bases, with 7 bases of the junction left unmatched. Germline-derived CDR1 and CDR2 are SNHLY and FYNNEI. The CDR3 is made up of 14 amino acids. The full variable domain, rest sourced from reference TRBV2 and TRBJ2-1, is EPEVTQTPSHQVTQMGQEVILRCVPISNHLYFYWYRQILGQKVEFLVSFYNNEISEKSEIFDDQFSVERPDGSNFTLKIRSTKLEDSAMYFCASRDTSGGPEQFFGPGTRLTVL.

This clonotype was found many times. The V and J genes are TRBV20-1 and TRBJ2-5; the D call may be TRBD1 or TRBD2 (7 bases each). Trimming took 6 bases from V and 5 from J, leaving 22 bases between them. From germline, CDR1 is DFQATT and CDR2 SNEGSKA (reference sequence). CDR3 length: 15 residues. The CDR3 sequence: CSALREGAKGETQYF. The CDR3 region has the DNA TGCAGTGCCCTGAGGGAGGGGGCTAAGGGGGAGACCCAGTACTTC.

Ten or more counts support this clonotype. The chain couples TRBV21-1 to TRBJ2-4; the D call of TRBD1 is as the table states it, not checked on the DNA. TRBV21-1 is a known pseudogene. There are 16 residues in the CDR3. DNA for the CDR3: TGTGCCAGCAGCAAAGGGTGGACAGGGGCTGGAGACATTCAGTACTTC. It yields the protein CASSKGWTGAGDIQYF.

This clonotype was found many times. The chain joins TRBV20-1 to TRBJ1-2; TRBD1 agrees at 7 bases. CDR3 length equals 11 residues. V gave up 5 bases and J gave up 4 bases; unmatched junction bases: 1. Germline CDR1 reads DFQATT; CDR2 reads SNEGSKA (reference sequence). CDR3 bases: TGCAGTGCTGGGACAGCCTATGGCTACACCTTC. It is translated as CSAGTAYGYTF.

This clonotype was detected ten times or more. The rearrangement joins TRBV29-1 to TRBJ2-2; D is unresolved. CDR1 and CDR2 (germline): SQVTM, ANQGSEA. CDR3 size: 12 residues. Trimming took off 6 bases at V and 6 bases at J, with 11 bases between the two ends. CDR3 protein: CSVRPPAGELFF. The CDR3, as DNA: TGCAGCGTAAGACCGCCCGCCGGGGAGCTGTTTTTT.

About this clonotype itself: A clone one base away is much larger, so this may be a read error. The V call is TRBV27, the J call TRBJ1-5; 9 positions match TRBD1. CDR1 is MNHEY and CDR2 is SMNVEV in the germline V gene (reference sequence). The length of the CDR3 is 12 residues. CDR3 coding DNA: TGTGACAGTACAACAGGGGGCAAGCCCCAGCATTTT. Its translation: CDSTTGGKPQHF.

This clonotype was seen repeatedly, ten times or more. The chain links TRBV5-1 to TRBJ2-1; no reliable D call. The V end was cut by 5 bases, the J end by 7 bases, with 13 bases between. Germline assignment: CDR1 SGHRS and CDR2 YFSETQ. The length of the CDR3 is 13 residues. This CDR3 is CASRVGSANEQFF. The CDR3 DNA reads TGCGCCAGCAGAGTCGGTTCGGCTAATGAGCAGTTCTTC.